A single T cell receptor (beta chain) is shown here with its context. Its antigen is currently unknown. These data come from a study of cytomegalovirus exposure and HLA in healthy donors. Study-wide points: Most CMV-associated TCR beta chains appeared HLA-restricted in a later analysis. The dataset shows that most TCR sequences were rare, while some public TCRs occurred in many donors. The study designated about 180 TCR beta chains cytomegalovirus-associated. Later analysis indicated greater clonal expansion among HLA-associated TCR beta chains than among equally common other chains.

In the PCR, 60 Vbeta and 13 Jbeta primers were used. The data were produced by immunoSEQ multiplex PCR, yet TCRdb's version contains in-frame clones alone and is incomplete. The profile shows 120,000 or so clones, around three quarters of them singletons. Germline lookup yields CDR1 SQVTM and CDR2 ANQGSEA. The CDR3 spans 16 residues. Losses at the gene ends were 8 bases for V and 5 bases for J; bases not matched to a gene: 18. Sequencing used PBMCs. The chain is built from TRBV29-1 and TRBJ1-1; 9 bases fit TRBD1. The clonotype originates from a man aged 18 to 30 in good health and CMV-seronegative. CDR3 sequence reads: CSFRGQGLSLGTEAFF. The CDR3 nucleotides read TGCAGCTTCCGGGGACAGGGCCTCTCCCTTGGGACTGAAGCTTTCTTT.